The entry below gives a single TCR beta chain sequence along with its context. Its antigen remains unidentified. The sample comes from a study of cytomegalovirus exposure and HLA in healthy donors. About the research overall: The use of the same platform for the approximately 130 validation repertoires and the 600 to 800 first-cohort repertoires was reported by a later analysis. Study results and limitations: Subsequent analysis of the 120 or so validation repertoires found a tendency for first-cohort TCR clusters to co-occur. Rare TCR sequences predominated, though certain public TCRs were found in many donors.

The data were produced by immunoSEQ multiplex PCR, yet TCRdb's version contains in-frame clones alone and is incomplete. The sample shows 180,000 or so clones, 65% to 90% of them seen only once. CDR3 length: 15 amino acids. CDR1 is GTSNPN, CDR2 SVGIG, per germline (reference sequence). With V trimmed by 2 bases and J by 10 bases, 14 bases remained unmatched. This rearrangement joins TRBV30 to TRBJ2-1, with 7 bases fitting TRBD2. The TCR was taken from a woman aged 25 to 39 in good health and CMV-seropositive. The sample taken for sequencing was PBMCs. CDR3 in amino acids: CAWSQTGTTSREQFF. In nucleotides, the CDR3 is TGTGCCTGGAGTCAAACCGGGACTACCTCTAGGGAGCAGTTCTTC.